Given below is one TCR beta chain in context. The record originates from a study of blood T cell repertoires in COVID-19. Libraries were prepared by immunoSEQ multiplex PCR; TCRdb keeps only in-frame clonotypes and omits some of them. Of 370,000 or so clones listed, around 87% are singletons. This CDR3 is 16 amino acids long. After removal of 1 base from V and 7 bases from J, the junction contained 9 bases not matched to a gene. Germline CDR1 reads SEHNR; CDR2 reads FQNEAQ (reference sequence). The sequenced sample consisted of PBMCs or T cells enriched from blood (not recorded which). The gene calls are TRBV7-9 and TRBJ2-1; TRBD2 matches at 8 bases. This TCR was sampled from a man aged 30 to 39 who had recovered from COVID-19. The CDR3 here is CASSLDGGALRNEQFF. The CDR3 DNA is TGTGCCAGCAGCTTAGACGGGGGGGCGCTTCGTAATGAGCAGTTCTTC.